These 11 T cell receptor beta chains came from one sample sequenced in a study of response to subunit inactivated influenza vaccine. TCRdb called the RT-PCR reads again in MiXCR, with one record for every CDR3 protein. The sample lists around 540,000 distinct CDR3 sequences, about 11% seen once, with roughly 10% in the top ten. The starting material was PBMCs from blood, obtained on the day of vaccination. The receptors derive from a man over 45 who received an inactivated influenza vaccine.

This clonotype was seen only a few times. The chain couples TRBV7-8 to TRBJ2-1, with 12 bases lining up with TRBD2. CDR3 size: 15 residues. V lost 3 bases to trimming and J lost 11 bases; unmatched junction nucleotides: 8. From germline, CDR1 is SGHVS and CDR2 FQNEAQ. This CDR3 is CASSFLKTSGSKQFF. For the CDR3, the DNA is TGTGCCAGCAGCTTTCTAAAGACTAGCGGGAGCAAGCAGTTCTTC.

The rearrangement uses TRBV5-6 and TRBJ2-1; no firm D call. There are 12 residues in the CDR3. V lost 1 base, J lost 6 bases, and 5 bases lay in between. CDR1 is SGHDT and CDR2 is YYEEEE in the germline V gene. CDR3 loop: CASSLFRNEQFF. CDR3 sequence (DNA): TGTGCCAGCAGCTTGTTCCGCAATGAGCAGTTCTTC.

The rearrangement joins TRBV29-1 to TRBJ2-7; D may be TRBD2 (5 bases). Germline CDR1 reads SQVTM; CDR2 reads ANQGSEA. Deletions cut 4 bases from V and 2 bases from J, with 9 bases between. The CDR3 has 12 residues. The CDR3 DNA follows: TGCAGCGTTGTACTAGAAACCTACGAGCAGTACTTC. Translated: CSVVLETYEQYF.

The chain carries TRBV15 and TRBJ2-1; 14 nucleotides match TRBD2. From germline, CDR1 is LNHNV and CDR2 YYDKDF (reference sequence). This CDR3 region has 18 residues. V shed 1 base, J shed 7 bases, and the junction held 9 bases outside the gene matches. CDR3 bases: TGTGCCACCAGCAGAGGGACGGGACTAGCGGGAGTTCGGAATGAGCAGTTCTTC. Residues: CATSRGTGLAGVRNEQFF.

In its sample, this clonotype was seen many times. The chain couples TRBV20-1 to TRBJ1-5, with TRBD1 identical over 9 bases. Germline loops: CDR1 DFQATT, CDR2 SNEGSKA (reference sequence). CDR3 length: 21 amino acids. Trimming removed 2 bases from V and 0 bases from J; junction bases left unmatched: 20. The CDR3 is CSARIGQGSWLRRNSNQPQHF. The CDR3 DNA follows: TGCAGTGCTAGAATCGGACAGGGGTCATGGTTACGCAGAAATAGCAATCAGCCCCAGCATTTT.

In its sample, this clonotype was seen a few times. The gene calls are TRBV11-2 and TRBJ2-1; unclear D gene. The germline V and J ends were trimmed by 5 bases and 4 bases, with 6 bases remaining between them. The CDR3 is 12 amino acids. Germline V CDR1 and CDR2: SGHAT, FQNNGV. CDR3 protein: CASSQYYNEQFF. Here the CDR3 DNA reads TGTGCCAGCAGCCAATATTACAATGAGCAGTTCTTC.

The rearrangement uses TRBV27 and TRBJ2-7; D tentatively reads TRBD1 or TRBD2 (6 bases each). The ends were cut back, 7 bases at V and 0 bases at J, with 16 bases in the middle. Germline V gives CDR1 MNHEY, CDR2 SMNVEV (reference sequence). The CDR3 has 15 amino acids. The CDR3 spells CASKVGGTNSYEQYF. The CDR3 DNA is TGTGCCAGCAAGGTCGGGGGCACCAACTCCTACGAGCAGTACTTC.

This clonotype was counted ten times or more. J is TRBJ2-1 and V is TRBV6-5; the match to TRBD2 covers 11 bases. The germline CDR1 and CDR2 sequences are MNHEY and SVGAGI. CDR3 length: 15 amino acids. J gave up 4 bases and V 4 bases, and 3 bases lay outside the gene matches. CDR3: CASSLASGRYNEQFF. Written as DNA, the CDR3 is TGTGCCAGCAGTTTAGCTAGCGGGAGGTACAATGAGCAGTTCTTC.

In this sample, this clonotype turned up a few times. This chain connects TRBV7-2 to TRBJ1-4; 9 nucleotides match TRBD1. V gave up 2 bases and J gave up 8 bases; unmatched junction bases: 9. The CDR3 contains 16 residues. Germline V lookup: CDR1 SGHTA, CDR2 FQGNSA. CDR3 amino acids: CASSLLGQGRREKLFF. The CDR3 DNA reads TGTGCCAGCAGCTTACTGGGACAGGGCCGTAGGGAAAAACTGTTTTTT. Looking up the rest from reference TRBV7-2 and TRBJ1-4 gives the full variable domain: GAGVSQSPSNKVTEKGKDVELRCDPISGHTALYWYRQSLGQGLEFLIYFQGNSAPDKSGLPSDRFSAERTGGSVSTLTIQRTQQEDSAVYLCASSLLGQGRREKLFFGSGTQLSVL.

The V and J genes are TRBV27 and TRBJ1-2, with 8 bases matching TRBD1. With V trimmed by 7 bases and J by 5 bases, 12 bases remained unmatched. Germline CDR1 MNHEY, CDR2 SMNVEV (reference sequence). The CDR3 covers 15 residues. In DNA, the CDR3 is TGTGCCAGCACCCGCCTCGGACAGGGCCTATATGGCTACACCTTC. As protein: CASTRLGQGLYGYTF.

Ten or more counts support this clonotype. This chain links TRBV7-9 with TRBJ2-1; 7 positions match TRBD1. The CDR3 extends over 15 amino acids. V was pared by 2 bases and J by 5 bases, with 6 bases of the junction left unmatched. The V gene's germline CDR1 is SEHNR and CDR2 FQNEAQ (reference sequence). The CDR3 sequence is CASSLRQGSDNEQFF. CDR3 sequence (DNA): TGTGCCAGCAGCTTAAGACAGGGCTCAGACAATGAGCAGTTCTTC.